This T cell receptor beta chain was identified during a study of blood T cell repertoires in COVID-19. The overall study: Researchers got acute and convalescent COVID-19 samples from the United States, Italy and Spain. The cDNA or gDNA used as material had been derived from T cells, B-cell-depleted T cells, or PBMCs.

Germline V gene lookup returns CDR1 DFQATT and CDR2 SNEGSKA (reference sequence). The ends were cut back, 5 bases at V and 6 bases at J, with 7 bases in the middle. The CDR3 has 11 residues. Source study methods: Scientists estimated how many nucleated cells there were by amplifying reference gene primers. Using immunoSEQ multiplex PCR, the repertoire was profiled, and TCRdb retains in-frame clones only, with some absent. V, J and clone size derive from that table, while D and trimming were established from the DNA sequence. The repertoire holds fewer than 75,000 clones, with roughly 84% as singletons.

The sequence came from a man in his fifties with active COVID-19. The sample consisted of peripheral blood. The gene calls are TRBV20-1 and TRBJ1-4; D call uncertain. The CDR3 here is CSASFDEKLFF. The CDR3 region has the DNA TGCAGTGCTTCTTTTGATGAAAAACTGTTTTTT.